The present entry profiles one TCR beta chain with its context. These data belong to a study of blood T cell repertoires in COVID-19. Background on the study: Samples came from the United States, Italy and Spain, spanning acute and convalescent COVID-19.

In the source study's methods: Estimation of nucleated cell counts was performed using reference gene primer amplification. Sequencing used immunoSEQ multiplex PCR; TCRdb keeps in-frame clones, though not all of them. That table gives V, J and clone size, and the DNA gave D and trimming. This sample has some 270,000 clones, with 90% found just once. This clonotype was sampled from a woman in her sixties with COVID-19, enrolled during active disease. What was sequenced was peripheral blood.

CDR3 coding DNA: TGTGCCAGCTCACCCCCCAGGATTAAGGTTGAAAAACTGTTTTTT. Its protein product is CASSPPRIKVEKLFF. The chain recombines TRBV18 with TRBJ1-4; D gene unclear. V was shortened by 3 bases and J by 7 bases, with 15 bases between the two germline ends. The CDR3 is 15 residues long. Per the germline V gene, CDR1 is KGHSH and CDR2 is LQKENI. Full variable domain (missing parts from reference TRBV18 and TRBJ1-4): NAGVMQNPRHLVRRRGQEARLRCSPMKGHSHVYWYRQLPEEGLKFMVYLQKENIIDESGMPKERFSAEFPKEGPSILRIQQVVRGDSAAYFCASSPPRIKVEKLFFGSGTQLSVL.